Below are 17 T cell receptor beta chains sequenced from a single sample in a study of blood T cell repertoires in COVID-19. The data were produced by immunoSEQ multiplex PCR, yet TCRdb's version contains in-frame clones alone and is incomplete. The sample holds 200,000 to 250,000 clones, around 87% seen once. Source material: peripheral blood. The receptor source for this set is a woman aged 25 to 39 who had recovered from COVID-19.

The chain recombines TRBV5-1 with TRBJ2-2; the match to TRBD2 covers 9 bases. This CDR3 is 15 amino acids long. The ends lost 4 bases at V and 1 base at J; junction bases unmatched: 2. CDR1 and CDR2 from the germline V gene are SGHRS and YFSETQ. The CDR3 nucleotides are TGCGCCAGCAGCCTTAGCGGGGGGAACACCGGGGAGCTGTTTTTT. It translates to CASSLSGGNTGELFF.

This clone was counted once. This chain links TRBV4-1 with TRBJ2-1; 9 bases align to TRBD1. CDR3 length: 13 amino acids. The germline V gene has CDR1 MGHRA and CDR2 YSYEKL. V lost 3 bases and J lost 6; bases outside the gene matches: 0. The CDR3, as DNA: TGCGCCAGCAGCCAGGGACAGGGCAATGAGCAGTTCTTC. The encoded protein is CASSQGQGNEQFF.

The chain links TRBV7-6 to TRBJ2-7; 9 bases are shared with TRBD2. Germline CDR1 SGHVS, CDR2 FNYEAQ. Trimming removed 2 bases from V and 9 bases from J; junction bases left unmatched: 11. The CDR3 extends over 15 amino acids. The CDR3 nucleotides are TGTGCCAGCAGCTTACTAGCGGGGAGCGAGCACGGGCAGTACTTC. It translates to CASSLLAGSEHGQYF.

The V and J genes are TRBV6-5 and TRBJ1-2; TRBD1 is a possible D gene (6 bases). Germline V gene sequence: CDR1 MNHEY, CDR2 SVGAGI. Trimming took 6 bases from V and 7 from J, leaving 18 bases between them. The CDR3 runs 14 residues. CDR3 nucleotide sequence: TGTGCCAGCAGCGCTAGACGACAGGAGGCTGGCTACACCTTC. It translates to CASSARRQEAGYTF.

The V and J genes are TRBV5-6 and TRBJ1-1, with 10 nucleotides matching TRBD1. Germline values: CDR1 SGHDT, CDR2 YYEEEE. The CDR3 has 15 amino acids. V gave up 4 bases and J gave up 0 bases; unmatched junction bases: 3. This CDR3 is CASSAGTGVNTEAFF. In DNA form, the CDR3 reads TGTGCCAGCAGCGCCGGGACAGGGGTGAACACTGAAGCTTTCTTT.

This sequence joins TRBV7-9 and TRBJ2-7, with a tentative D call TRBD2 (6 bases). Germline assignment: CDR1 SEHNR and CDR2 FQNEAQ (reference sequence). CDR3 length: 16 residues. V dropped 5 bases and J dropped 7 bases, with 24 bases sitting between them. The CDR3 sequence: CASSPPGGAGLREQYF. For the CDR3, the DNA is TGTGCCAGCAGCCCGCCTGGAGGAGCGGGTCTTAGAGAGCAGTACTTC.

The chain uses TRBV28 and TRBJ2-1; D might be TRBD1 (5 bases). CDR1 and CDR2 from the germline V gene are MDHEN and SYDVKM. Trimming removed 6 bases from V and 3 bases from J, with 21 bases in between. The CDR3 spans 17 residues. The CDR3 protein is CASRTKGKGPNYNEQFF. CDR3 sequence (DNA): TGTGCCAGCAGAACCAAGGGGAAGGGGCCCAACTACAATGAGCAGTTCTTC.

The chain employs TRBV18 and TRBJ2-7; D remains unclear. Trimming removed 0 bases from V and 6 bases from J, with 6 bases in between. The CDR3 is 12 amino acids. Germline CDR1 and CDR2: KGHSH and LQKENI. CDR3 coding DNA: TGTGCCAGCTCACCACCTGGCGGCGAGCAGTACTTC. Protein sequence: CASSPPGGEQYF.

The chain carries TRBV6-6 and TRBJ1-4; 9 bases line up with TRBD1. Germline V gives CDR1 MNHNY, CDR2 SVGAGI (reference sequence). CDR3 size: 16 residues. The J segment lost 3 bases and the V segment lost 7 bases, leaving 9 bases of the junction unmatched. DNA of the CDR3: TGTGCCAGCACCCATAACCGGGACAGGGCTAATGAAAAACTGTTTTTT. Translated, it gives CASTHNRDRANEKLFF.

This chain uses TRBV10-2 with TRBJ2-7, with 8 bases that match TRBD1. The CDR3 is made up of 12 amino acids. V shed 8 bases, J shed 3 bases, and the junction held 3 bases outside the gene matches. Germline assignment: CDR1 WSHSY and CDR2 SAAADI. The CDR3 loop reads CASQGQDYEQYF. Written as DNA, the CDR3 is TGCGCCAGCCAGGGACAGGACTACGAGCAGTACTTC.

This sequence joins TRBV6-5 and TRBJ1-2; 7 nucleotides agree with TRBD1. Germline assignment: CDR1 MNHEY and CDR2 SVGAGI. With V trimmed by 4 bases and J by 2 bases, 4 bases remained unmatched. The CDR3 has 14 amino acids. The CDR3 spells CASSLQGNNYGYTF. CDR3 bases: TGTGCCAGCAGTTTACAGGGGAACAACTATGGCTACACCTTC.

The DNA for the CDR3 is TGCGCCAGCAGCCCCGGACAGGGGGCCTACGGCTACACCTTC. This translates into CASSPGQGAYGYTF. The V gene is TRBV5-1, the J gene TRBJ1-2, with 11 bases identical to TRBD1. Germline-derived CDR1 and CDR2 are SGHRS and YFSETQ. V lost 4 bases to trimming and J lost 8 bases; unmatched junction nucleotides: 7. This CDR3 region has 14 residues.

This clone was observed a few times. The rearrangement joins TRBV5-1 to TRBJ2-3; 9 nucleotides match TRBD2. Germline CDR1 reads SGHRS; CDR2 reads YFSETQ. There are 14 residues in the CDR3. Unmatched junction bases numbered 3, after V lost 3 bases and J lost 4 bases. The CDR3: CASSSRTSADTQYF. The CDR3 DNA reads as TGCGCCAGCAGCTCCAGGACTAGCGCAGATACGCAGTATTTT.

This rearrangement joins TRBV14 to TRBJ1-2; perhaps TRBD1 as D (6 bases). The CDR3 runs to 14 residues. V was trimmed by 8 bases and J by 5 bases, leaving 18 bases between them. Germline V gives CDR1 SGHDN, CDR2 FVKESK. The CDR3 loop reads CASARGDTPYGYTF. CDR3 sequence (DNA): TGTGCCAGCGCCCGGGGGGACACCCCGTATGGCTACACCTTC.

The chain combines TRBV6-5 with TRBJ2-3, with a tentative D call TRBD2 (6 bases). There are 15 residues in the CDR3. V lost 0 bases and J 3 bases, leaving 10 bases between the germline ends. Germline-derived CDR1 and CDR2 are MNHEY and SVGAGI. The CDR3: CASSYSGGVTDTQYF. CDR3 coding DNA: TGTGCCAGCAGTTACTCTGGCGGGGTGACAGATACGCAGTATTTT.

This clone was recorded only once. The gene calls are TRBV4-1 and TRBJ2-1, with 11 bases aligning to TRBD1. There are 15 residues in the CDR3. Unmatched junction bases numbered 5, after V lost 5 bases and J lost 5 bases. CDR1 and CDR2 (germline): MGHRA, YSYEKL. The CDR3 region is CASSGTGGFHNEQFF. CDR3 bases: TGCGCCAGCAGCGGGACAGGGGGTTTCCACAATGAGCAGTTCTTC.

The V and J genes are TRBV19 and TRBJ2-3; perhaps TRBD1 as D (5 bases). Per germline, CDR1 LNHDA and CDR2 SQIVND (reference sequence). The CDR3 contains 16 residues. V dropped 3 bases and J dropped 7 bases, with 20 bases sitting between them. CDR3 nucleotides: TGTGCCAGTAGTATTGGTGGGGTGGGGCCGGGTTATACGCAGTATTTT. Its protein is CASSIGGVGPGYTQYF.